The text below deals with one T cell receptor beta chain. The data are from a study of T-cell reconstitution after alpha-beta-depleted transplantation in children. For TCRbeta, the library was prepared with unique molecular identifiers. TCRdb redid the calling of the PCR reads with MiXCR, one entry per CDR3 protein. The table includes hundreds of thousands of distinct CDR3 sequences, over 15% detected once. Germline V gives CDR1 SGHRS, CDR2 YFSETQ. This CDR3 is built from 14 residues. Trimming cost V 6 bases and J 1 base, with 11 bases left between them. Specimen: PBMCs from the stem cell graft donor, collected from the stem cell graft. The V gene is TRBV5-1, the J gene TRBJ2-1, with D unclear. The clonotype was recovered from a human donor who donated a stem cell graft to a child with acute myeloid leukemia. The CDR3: CASTEGQSYNEQFF. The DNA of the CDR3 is TGCGCCAGCACGGAAGGGCAGTCCTACAATGAGCAGTTCTTC.